This T cell receptor beta chain was profiled in a study of T-cell reconstitution after alpha-beta-depleted transplantation in children. Unique molecular identifiers were incorporated during preparation of the TCRbeta library. TCRdb redid the calling of the PCR reads with MiXCR, one entry per CDR3 protein. The sample has around 530,000 distinct CDR3 sequences, 32% seen once. The germline V gene has CDR1 DFQATT and CDR2 SNEGSKA (reference sequence). CDR3 size: 13 residues. The V call is TRBV20-1, the J call TRBJ2-3; 8 bases fit TRBD2. The source was PBMCs from the stem cell graft donor, collected from the stem cell graft. This TCR was recovered from a human donor who donated a stem cell graft to a child with aplastic anemia. As DNA, the CDR3 is TGCAGCTGCGGGCGGGAGGTTGGAGATACGCAGTATTTT. As protein: CSCGREVGDTQYF.